One TCR beta chain is described in this entry. As yet, its antigen is unknown. The assay was immunoSEQ multiplex PCR, and TCRdb's table has in-frame clones only and misses some. The repertoire includes fewer than 30,000 clones, 70% to 90% of them detected once, and roughly 8% sits in the top ten. Some second doses came at about 4 weeks and others at about 12 weeks; these were pooled. The germline gives CDR1 MDHEN, CDR2 SYDVKM. This CDR3 spans 17 amino acids. J lost 0 bases, V lost 4 bases, and 10 bases had no gene match. This sample was included in a study of T cell responses to AZD1222 COVID-19 vaccine. Study-level results: Spike-specific TCR breadth and depth grew following two AZD1222 doses. Females made up more of the donors, who were largely white British, and clonal diversity may have come out too low.

Here the sequenced sample was peripheral blood, taken 28 days after the second AZD1222 dose. The chain joins TRBV28 to TRBJ1-1, with 8 bases fitting TRBD1. The receptor was isolated from an adult who received the AZD1222 COVID-19 vaccine. The CDR3 is CASSSRTGRQMNTEAFF. The CDR3 nucleotides read TGTGCCAGCAGTTCCCGGACAGGGAGACAAATGAACACTGAAGCTTTCTTT.